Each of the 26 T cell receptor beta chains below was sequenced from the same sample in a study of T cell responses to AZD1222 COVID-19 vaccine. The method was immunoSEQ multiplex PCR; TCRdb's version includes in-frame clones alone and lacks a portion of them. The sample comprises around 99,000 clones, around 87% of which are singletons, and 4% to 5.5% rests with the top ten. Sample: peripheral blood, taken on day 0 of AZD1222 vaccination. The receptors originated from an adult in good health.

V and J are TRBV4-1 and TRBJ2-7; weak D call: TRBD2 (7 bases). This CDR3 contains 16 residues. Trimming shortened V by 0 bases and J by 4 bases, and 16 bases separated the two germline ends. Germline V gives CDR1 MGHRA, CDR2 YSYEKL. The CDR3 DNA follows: TGCGCCAGCAGCCAAGAAGGTGCGGGGGCTCAATACGAGCAGTACTTC. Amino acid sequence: CASSQEGAGAQYEQYF.

The CDR3 sequence is CASSLRLSGRAQDTQYF. The DNA for the CDR3 is TGTGCCAGCAGTTTGAGGCTTAGCGGGAGGGCCCAAGATACGCAGTATTTT. The chain carries TRBV28 and TRBJ2-3; 11 positions match TRBD2. Per the germline V gene, CDR1 is MDHEN and CDR2 is SYDVKM. The CDR3 contains 17 residues. V shed 3 bases and J 5 bases; nucleotides not matched to a gene: 10.

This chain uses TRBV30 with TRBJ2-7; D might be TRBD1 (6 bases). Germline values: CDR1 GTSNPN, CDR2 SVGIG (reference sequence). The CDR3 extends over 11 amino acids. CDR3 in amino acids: CARGQGNEQYF. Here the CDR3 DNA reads TGTGCACGAGGTCAGGGGAACGAGCAGTACTTC.

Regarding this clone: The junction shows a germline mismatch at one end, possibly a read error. As DNA, the CDR3 is TGTGTCAGTAGCACCGGGACTCGGAACACCGGGGAGCTGTTTTTT. This gives the protein CVSSTGTRNTGELFF. The chain uses TRBV19 and TRBJ2-2; TRBD2 might be the D (6 bases). The CDR3 has 15 residues. The germline V gene has CDR1 LNHDA and CDR2 SQIVND (reference sequence).

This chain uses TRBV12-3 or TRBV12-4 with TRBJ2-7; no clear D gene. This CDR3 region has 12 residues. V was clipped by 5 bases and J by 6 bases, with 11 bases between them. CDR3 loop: CASSPWFGEQYF. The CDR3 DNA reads TGTGCCAGCAGTCCGTGGTTCGGCGAGCAGTACTTC.

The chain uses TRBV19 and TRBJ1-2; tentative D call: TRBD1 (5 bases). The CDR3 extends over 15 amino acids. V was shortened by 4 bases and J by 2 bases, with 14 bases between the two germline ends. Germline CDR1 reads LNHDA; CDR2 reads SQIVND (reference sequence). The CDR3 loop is CASSTALDRNYGYTF. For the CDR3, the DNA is TGTGCCAGTAGTACCGCCCTAGACAGAAACTATGGCTACACCTTC.

As DNA, the CDR3 is TGCGCCAGCAGCTTGGGTCAGGAGGGGTCTAATTCACCCCTCCACTTT. Its protein product is CASSLGQEGSNSPLHF. This sequence joins TRBV5-1 and TRBJ1-6; weak D call: TRBD1 (5 bases). This CDR3 has 16 residues. Per the germline V gene, CDR1 is SGHRS and CDR2 is YFSETQ. V shed 0 bases and J shed 6 bases, with 13 bases lying between them.

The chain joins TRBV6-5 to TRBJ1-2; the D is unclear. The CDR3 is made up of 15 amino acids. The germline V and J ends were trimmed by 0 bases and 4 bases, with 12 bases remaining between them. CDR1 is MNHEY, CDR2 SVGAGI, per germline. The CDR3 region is CASSYSIGSGYGYTF. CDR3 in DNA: TGTGCCAGCAGTTACTCGATAGGGTCGGGCTATGGCTACACCTTC.

The CDR3 DNA reads as TGTGCCAGCCGGGGAGACAGGGGGACCTACGAGCAGTACTTC. Protein product: CASRGDRGTYEQYF. The gene calls are TRBV5-8 and TRBJ2-7, with 9 bases fitting TRBD1. J gave up 2 bases and V 7 bases, and 7 bases lay outside the gene matches. The CDR3 loop spans 14 amino acids. Germline-derived CDR1 and CDR2 are SGHTS and YDEGEE.

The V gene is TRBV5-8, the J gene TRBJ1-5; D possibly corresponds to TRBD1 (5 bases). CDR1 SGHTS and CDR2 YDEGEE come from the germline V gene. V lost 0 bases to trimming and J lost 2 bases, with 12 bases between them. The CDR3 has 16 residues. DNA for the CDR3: TGTGCCAGCAGCTTGGCCAAGGGGTTCGGCAATCAGCCCCAGCATTTT. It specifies CASSLAKGFGNQPQHF.

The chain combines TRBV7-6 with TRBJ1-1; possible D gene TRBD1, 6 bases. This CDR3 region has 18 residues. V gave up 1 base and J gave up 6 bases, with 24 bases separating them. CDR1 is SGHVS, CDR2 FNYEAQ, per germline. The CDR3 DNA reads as TGTGCCAGCAGCTTAGAGACCACAGGGATTCCCTTGAGTTCTGAAGCTTTCTTT. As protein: CASSLETTGIPLSSEAFF.

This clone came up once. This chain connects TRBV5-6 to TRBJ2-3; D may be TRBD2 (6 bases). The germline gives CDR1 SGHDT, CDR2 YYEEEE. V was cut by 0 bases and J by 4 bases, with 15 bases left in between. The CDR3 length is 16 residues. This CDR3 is CASSLVSGERSDTQYF. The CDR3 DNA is TGTGCCAGCAGCTTGGTATCGGGGGAGAGGTCAGATACGCAGTATTTT.

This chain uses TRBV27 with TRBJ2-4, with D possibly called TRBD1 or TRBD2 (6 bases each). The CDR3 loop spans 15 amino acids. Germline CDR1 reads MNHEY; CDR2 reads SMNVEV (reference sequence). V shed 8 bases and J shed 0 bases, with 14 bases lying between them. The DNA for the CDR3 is TGTGCCAGCTGGTCGGGGGCTCTAGCCAAAAACATTCAGTACTTC. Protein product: CASWSGALAKNIQYF.

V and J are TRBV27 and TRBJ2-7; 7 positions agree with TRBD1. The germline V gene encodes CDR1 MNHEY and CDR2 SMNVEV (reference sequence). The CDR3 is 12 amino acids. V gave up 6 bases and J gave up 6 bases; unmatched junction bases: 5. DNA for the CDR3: TGTGCCAGCAGAGACAGGGCTGCCGAGCAGTACTTC. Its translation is CASRDRAAEQYF.

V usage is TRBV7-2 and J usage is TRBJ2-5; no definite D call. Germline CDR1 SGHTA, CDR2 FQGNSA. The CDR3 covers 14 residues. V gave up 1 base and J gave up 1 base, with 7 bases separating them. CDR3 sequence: CASSLGRTQETQYF. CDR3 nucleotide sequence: TGTGCCAGCAGCTTAGGTAGAACCCAAGAGACCCAGTACTTC.

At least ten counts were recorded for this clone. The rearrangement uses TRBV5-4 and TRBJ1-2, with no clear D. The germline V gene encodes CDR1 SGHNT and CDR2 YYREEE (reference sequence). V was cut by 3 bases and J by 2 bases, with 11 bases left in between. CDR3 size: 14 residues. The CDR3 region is CASSSPQLNYGYTF. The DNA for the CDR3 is TGTGCCAGCAGCTCCCCACAGTTAAACTATGGCTACACCTTC. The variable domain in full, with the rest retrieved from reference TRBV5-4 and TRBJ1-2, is ETGVTQSPTHLIKTRGQQVTLRCSSQSGHNTVSWYQQALGQGPQFIFQYYREEENGRGNFPPRFSGLQFPNYSSELNVNALELDDSALYLCASSSPQLNYGYTFGSGTRLTVV.

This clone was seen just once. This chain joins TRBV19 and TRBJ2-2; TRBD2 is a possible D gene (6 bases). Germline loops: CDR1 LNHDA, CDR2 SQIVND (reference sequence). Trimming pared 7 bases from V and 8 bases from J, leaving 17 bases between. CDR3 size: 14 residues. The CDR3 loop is CASKLSGGWGELFF. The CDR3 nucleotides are TGTGCCAGTAAACTTAGCGGCGGATGGGGGGAGCTGTTTTTT.

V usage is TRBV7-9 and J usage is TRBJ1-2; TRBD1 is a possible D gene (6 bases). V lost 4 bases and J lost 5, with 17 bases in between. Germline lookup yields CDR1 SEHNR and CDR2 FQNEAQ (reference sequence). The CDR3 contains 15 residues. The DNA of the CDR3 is TGTGCCAGCAGCTACCGGGACACTTTGCCGTATGGCTACACCTTC. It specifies CASSYRDTLPYGYTF.

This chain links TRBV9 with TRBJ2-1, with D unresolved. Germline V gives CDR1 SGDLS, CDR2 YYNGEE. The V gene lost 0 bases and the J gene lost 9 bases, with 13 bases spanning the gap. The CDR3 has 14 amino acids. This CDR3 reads CASSVDGRKGEQFF. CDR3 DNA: TGTGCCAGCAGCGTAGATGGCAGGAAGGGTGAGCAGTTCTTC.

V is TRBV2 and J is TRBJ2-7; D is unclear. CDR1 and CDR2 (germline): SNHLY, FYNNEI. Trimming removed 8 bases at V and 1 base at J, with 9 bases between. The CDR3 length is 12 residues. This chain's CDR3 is CASRRPSYEQYF. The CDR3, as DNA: TGTGCCAGCCGCAGGCCGTCCTACGAGCAGTACTTC. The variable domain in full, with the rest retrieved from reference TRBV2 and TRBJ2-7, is EPEVTQTPSHQVTQMGQEVILRCVPISNHLYFYWYRQILGQKVEFLVSFYNNEISEKSEIFDDQFSVERPDGSNFTLKIRSTKLEDSAMYFCASRRPSYEQYFGPGTRLTVT.

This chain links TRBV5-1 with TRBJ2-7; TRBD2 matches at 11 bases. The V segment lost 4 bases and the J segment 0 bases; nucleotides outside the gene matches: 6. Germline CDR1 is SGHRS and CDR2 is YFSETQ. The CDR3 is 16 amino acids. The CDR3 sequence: CASSPQTSGISYEQYF. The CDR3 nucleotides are TGCGCCAGCAGCCCCCAGACTAGCGGGATCTCCTACGAGCAGTACTTC.

CDR3 residues: CASSLDRVGAFF. The CDR3 DNA is TGTGCCAGCAGCTTAGACAGGGTTGGAGCTTTCTTT. The chain is built from TRBV11-2 and TRBJ1-1; TRBD1 is a possible D gene (5 bases). The germline V and J ends were trimmed by 0 bases and 10 bases, with 9 bases remaining between them. The CDR3 runs 12 residues. Germline-derived CDR1 and CDR2 are SGHAT and FQNNGV.

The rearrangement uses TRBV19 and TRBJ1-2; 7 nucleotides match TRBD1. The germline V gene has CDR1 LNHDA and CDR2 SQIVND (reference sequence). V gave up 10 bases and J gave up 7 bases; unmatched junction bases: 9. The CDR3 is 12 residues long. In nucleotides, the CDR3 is TGTGCCATCCAGGGCAGGGGGTTTGGCTACACCTTC. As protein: CAIQGRGFGYTF.

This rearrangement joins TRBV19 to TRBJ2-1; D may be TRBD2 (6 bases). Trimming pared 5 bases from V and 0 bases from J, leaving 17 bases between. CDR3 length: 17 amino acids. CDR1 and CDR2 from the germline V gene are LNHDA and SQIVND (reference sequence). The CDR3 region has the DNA TGTGCCAGTAGTGGATATTCCGGGACTTACTCCTACAATGAGCAGTTCTTC. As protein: CASSGYSGTYSYNEQFF.

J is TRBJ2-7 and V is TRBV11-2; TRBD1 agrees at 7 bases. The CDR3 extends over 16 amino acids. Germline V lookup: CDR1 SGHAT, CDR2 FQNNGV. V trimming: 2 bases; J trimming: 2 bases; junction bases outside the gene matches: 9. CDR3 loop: CASSLSRMDRPYEQYF. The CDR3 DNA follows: TGTGCCAGCAGCTTAAGTAGGATGGACAGGCCCTACGAGCAGTACTTC.

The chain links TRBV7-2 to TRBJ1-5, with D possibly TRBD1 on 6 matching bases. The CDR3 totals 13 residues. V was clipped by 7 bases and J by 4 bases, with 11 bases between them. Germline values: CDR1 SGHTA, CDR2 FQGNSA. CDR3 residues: CASTLGQNQPQHF. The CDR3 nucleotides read TGTGCCAGCACCCTCGGACAGAATCAGCCCCAGCATTTT.